A single sample is the source of the 21 T cell receptor beta chains below, sequenced in a study of cytomegalovirus exposure and HLA in healthy donors. PCR employed 60 Vbeta and 13 Jbeta primers. The data were produced by immunoSEQ multiplex PCR, yet TCRdb's version contains in-frame clones alone and is incomplete. The table shows approximately 100,000 clones, with 65% to 80% occurring only once. The material sequenced was PBMCs. The receptors shown here come from a man between 50 and 59 years old in good health and CMV-seronegative.

The CDR3 loop is CSASSWQKAFF. CDR3 coding DNA: TGCAGTGCTAGTTCATGGCAGAAAGCTTTCTTT. This chain uses TRBV20-1 with TRBJ1-1; D gene uncertain. Trimming took 3 bases from V and 9 from J, leaving 11 bases between them. The CDR3 is 11 amino acids. Germline loops: CDR1 DFQATT, CDR2 SNEGSKA (reference sequence).

V and J are TRBV7-8 and TRBJ1-4; TRBD1 aligns across 8 bases. From germline, CDR1 is SGHVS and CDR2 FQNEAQ. The CDR3 is 16 residues long. V shed 5 bases and J 4 bases; nucleotides not matched to a gene: 9. CDR3 sequence reads: CASSERQGTINEKLFF. CDR3 bases: TGTGCCAGCAGCGAGCGACAGGGGACGATTAATGAAAAACTGTTTTTT. The entire variable domain, with the rest obtained from reference TRBV7-8 and TRBJ1-4, is as follows: GAGVSQSPRYKVAKRGQDVALRCDPISGHVSLFWYQQALGQGPEFLTYFQNEAQLDKSGLPSDRFFAERPEGSVSTLKIQRTQQEDSAVYLCASSERQGTINEKLFFGSGTQLSVL.

The chain combines TRBV2 with TRBJ1-5; no clear D. V lost 3 bases to trimming and J lost 6 bases, with 12 bases between them. Germline-derived CDR1 and CDR2 are SNHLY and FYNNEI. This CDR3 is 14 amino acids long. The CDR3 DNA follows: TGTGCCAGCAGTGACGTGACAAGCGGTCAGCCCCAGCATTTT. Its translation: CASSDVTSGQPQHF.

The chain joins TRBV12-5 to TRBJ1-1; D is unresolved. Germline V gives CDR1 LGHNT, CDR2 FRNRAP. The V and J ends lost 1 base and 1 base respectively, with 4 bases between them. The CDR3 spans 13 residues. The DNA for the CDR3 is TGTGCTAGTGGTTTGGACGGGAACACTGAAGCTTTCTTT. This gives the protein CASGLDGNTEAFF.

The sample holds a few counts of this clone. V is TRBV28 and J is TRBJ2-7; a weak D match, TRBD2 (6 bases). The germline CDR1 and CDR2 sequences are MDHEN and SYDVKM. The CDR3 contains 14 residues. V dropped 6 bases and J dropped 2 bases, with 14 bases sitting between them. CDR3 DNA sequence: TGTGCCAGCAGACCGCTAGCGTTCCCCTACGAGCAGTACTTC. Residues: CASRPLAFPYEQYF.

This clone was seen a few times. The V call is TRBV5-1, the J call TRBJ1-4, with TRBD1 matching 7 bases. Germline CDR1 reads SGHRS; CDR2 reads YFSETQ. Trimming cost V 4 bases and J 5 bases; bases outside gene matches: 8. The CDR3 has 15 amino acids. The CDR3 sequence is CASSLWDSGNEKLFF. In DNA form, the CDR3 reads TGCGCCAGCAGCCTCTGGGACAGCGGCAATGAAAAACTGTTTTTT.

This sequence joins TRBV21-1 and TRBJ2-7; TRBD1 was called by the table and not checked on the DNA. TRBV21-1 is a pseudogene. The CDR3 runs to 14 residues. CDR3 protein: CASSKDGLPYEQYF. The CDR3 DNA follows: TGTGCCAGCAGCAAAGATGGCCTTCCCTACGAGCAGTACTTC.

The V gene is TRBV5-1, the J gene TRBJ1-1; D is ambiguous. The V and J ends lost 3 bases and 1 base respectively, with 10 bases between them. This CDR3 is built from 14 residues. Germline V gives CDR1 SGHRS, CDR2 YFSETQ. CDR3 sequence (DNA): TGCGCCAGCAGCTCCCGGGAAGGGAACACTGAAGCTTTCTTT. It codes for CASSSREGNTEAFF.

This clone has a handful of counts. The chain joins TRBV7-2 to TRBJ2-5; possible D gene TRBD2, 5 bases. Per germline, CDR1 SGHTA and CDR2 FQGNSA. The CDR3 length is 15 residues. The V gene lost 3 bases and the J gene lost 6 bases, with 17 bases spanning the gap. CDR3 coding DNA: TGTGCCAGCAGCTTCCCCAGCGCGGGTAAGAAGACCCAGTACTTC. This encodes CASSFPSAGKKTQYF.

This clone was seen more than once but under ten times. The rearrangement links TRBV28 to TRBJ2-1, with 12 bases that match TRBD2. Germline CDR1 is MDHEN and CDR2 is SYDVKM. V dropped 5 bases and J dropped 0; count of bases not matched to a gene: 5. The CDR3 sequence is 17 residues long. The CDR3 sequence is CASSKGLAGSSYNEQFF. Written as DNA, the CDR3 is TGTGCCAGCAGTAAAGGACTAGCGGGGAGCTCCTACAATGAGCAGTTCTTC.

In its sample, this clone was seen once. The V gene is TRBV4-2, the J gene TRBJ1-1; tentatively, D is TRBD1 (6 bases). Germline-derived CDR1 and CDR2 are LGHNA and YNFKEQ. This CDR3 spans 17 amino acids. The germline V and J ends were trimmed by 1 base and 0 bases, with 15 bases remaining between them. This chain's CDR3 is CASSQVFGGEMNTEAFF. The CDR3 nucleotides read TGTGCCAGCAGCCAAGTTTTTGGGGGCGAGATGAACACTGAAGCTTTCTTT.

CDR3 coding DNA: TGTGCCAGCAGCTTGATGGGGGGCTCCTACGAGCAGTACTTC. This translates into CASSLMGGSYEQYF. J is TRBJ2-7 and V is TRBV5-4, with D possibly being TRBD2 (6 bases). Germline V gives CDR1 SGHNT, CDR2 YYREEE (reference sequence). This CDR3 contains 14 residues. The V gene lost 1 base and the J gene lost 0 bases, with 8 bases spanning the gap.

The chain joins TRBV6-6 to TRBJ1-1, with a tentative D call TRBD1 (6 bases). With 0 bases removed from V and 10 bases from J, the gap between germline ends came to 12 bases. Germline CDR1 and CDR2: MNHNY and SVGAGI (reference sequence). The CDR3 is made up of 13 amino acids. CDR3 coding DNA: TGTGCCAGCAGTTACTCGAATGGGGGCGTAGCTTTCTTT. Its protein product is CASSYSNGGVAFF.

The V gene is TRBV13, the J gene TRBJ2-3, with 10 bases matching TRBD1. The CDR3 is 17 residues long. J gave up 6 bases and V 2 bases, and 11 bases lay outside the gene matches. Germline V lookup: CDR1 PRHDT, CDR2 FYEKMQ (reference sequence). CDR3 amino acids: CASSLNSGDRGSDTQYF. DNA for the CDR3: TGTGCCAGCAGCTTAAACTCTGGGGACAGGGGCTCTGATACGCAGTATTTT. Supplemented by reference TRBV13 and TRBJ2-3, the full variable domain reads AAGVIQSPRHLIKEKRETATLKCYPIPRHDTVYWYQQGPGQDPQFLISFYEKMQSDKGSIPDRFSAQQFSDYHSELNMSSLELGDSALYFCASSLNSGDRGSDTQYFGPGTRLTVL.

CDR3 sequence reads: CASSHPGTSGSSYEQYF. Here the CDR3 DNA reads TGCGCCAGCAGCCACCCCGGGACTAGCGGGAGCTCCTACGAGCAGTACTTC. The chain couples TRBV5-1 to TRBJ2-7; TRBD2 aligns across 14 bases. CDR1 is SGHRS, CDR2 YFSETQ, per germline. This CDR3 is 17 amino acids long. The ends lost 4 bases at V and 0 bases at J; junction bases unmatched: 6.

This clone has only one observation. The chain combines TRBV9 with TRBJ2-7; the match to TRBD1 covers 9 bases. After removal of 0 bases from V and 7 bases from J, the junction contained 5 bases not matched to a gene. From germline, CDR1 is SGDLS and CDR2 YYNGEE. The CDR3 has 14 residues. The CDR3 DNA is TGTGCCAGCAGCGTAGCTTGGACAGGGGAAGAGCAGTACTTC. It encodes CASSVAWTGEEQYF.

This clone was seen only once. The conserved phenylalanine or tryptophan is not found at the CDR3 terminus, so this likely reflects a read error. This chain joins TRBV9 and TRBJ1-1, with 9 bases fitting TRBD1. Unmatched junction bases numbered 4, after V lost 3 bases and J lost 7 bases. CDR1 is SGDLS, CDR2 YYNGEE, per germline. The CDR3 is 13 amino acids. CDR3 residues: CASSERTGVEAFL. As DNA, the CDR3 is TGTGCCAGCAGCGAGAGGACAGGGGTTGAAGCTTTCCTT.

The CDR3 protein is CASSFISSGELFF. The CDR3 bases are TGTGCCAGCAGCTTTATTAGTTCCGGGGAGCTGTTTTTT. The chain recombines TRBV7-2 with TRBJ2-2; D not resolved. The CDR3 totals 13 residues. Germline loops: CDR1 SGHTA, CDR2 FQGNSA. V shed 3 bases and J shed 6 bases, with 8 bases lying between them.

The chain uses TRBV2 and TRBJ1-1; 7 nucleotides align to TRBD1. CDR1 is SNHLY and CDR2 is FYNNEI in the germline V gene. The V segment lost 5 bases and the J segment 0 bases; nucleotides outside the gene matches: 6. The CDR3 spans 15 residues. CDR3 DNA: TGTGCCAGCAGTAGGGACAGCCGCATGAACACTGAAGCTTTCTTT. Amino acid sequence: CASSRDSRMNTEAFF.

The chain couples TRBV11-1 to TRBJ2-7; D not resolved. V was pared by 4 bases and J by 2 bases, with 12 bases between. This CDR3 has 14 amino acids. Per the germline V gene, CDR1 is SGHAT and CDR2 is FQDESV (reference sequence). The CDR3 protein is CASSSGGWTYEQYF. The CDR3 DNA sequence: TGTGCCAGCAGCTCAGGTGGGTGGACCTACGAGCAGTACTTC.

The V call is TRBV7-3, the J call TRBJ2-2, with TRBD2 matching 12 bases. Trimming took 2 bases from V and 8 from J; bases not matched to a gene: 3. CDR3 length: 15 amino acids. Germline V CDR1 and CDR2: SGHTA, FQGTGA. The CDR3 DNA reads TGTGCCAGCAGCTTAGGACTAGCGGGACAAGGGGAGCTGTTTTTT. Translated: CASSLGLAGQGELFF. The full variable domain, its missing parts supplied by reference TRBV7-3 and TRBJ2-2, is GAGVSQTPSNKVTEKGKYVELRCDPISGHTALYWYRQSLGQGPEFLIYFQGTGAADDSGLPNDRFFAVRPEGSVSTLKIQRTERGDSAVYLCASSLGLAGQGELFFGEGSRLTVL.